The clone carrying this T cell receptor (beta chain) has a handful of counts. The entry originates in a study of spatial heterogeneity in lung cancer. Time point indicated: sample taken at primary tumor resection. The CDR3 is made up of 14 amino acids. Germline CDR1 reads ENHRY; CDR2 reads SYGVKD. V was clipped by 11 bases and J by 0 bases, with 14 bases between them. TCRdb reanalysed the 5' RACE reads using MiXCR and keeps one entry per CDR3 protein. The sample records about 92,000 distinct CDR3 sequences, 12% being singletons. The source of this sequence is a male donor with early-stage non-small cell lung cancer. The source material was PBMCs, sampled at surgery. The genes are TRBV10-3 and TRBJ1-3; D is ambiguous. CDR3 in DNA: TGTGCCGTACGCGACGGTTTCTCTGGAAACACCATATATTTT. Translation: CAVRDGFSGNTIYF.